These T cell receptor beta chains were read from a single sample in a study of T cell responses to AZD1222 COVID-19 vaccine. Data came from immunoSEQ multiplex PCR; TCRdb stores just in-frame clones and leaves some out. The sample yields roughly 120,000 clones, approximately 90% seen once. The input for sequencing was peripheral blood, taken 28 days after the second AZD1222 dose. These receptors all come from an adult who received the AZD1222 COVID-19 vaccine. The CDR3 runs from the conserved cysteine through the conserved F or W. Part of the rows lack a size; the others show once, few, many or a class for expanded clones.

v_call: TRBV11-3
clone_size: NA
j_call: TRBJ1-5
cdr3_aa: CASSLGPNQPQHF

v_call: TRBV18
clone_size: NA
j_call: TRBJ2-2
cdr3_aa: CASSSTGAAGGELFF

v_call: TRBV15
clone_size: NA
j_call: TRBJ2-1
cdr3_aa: CATEGYNEQFF

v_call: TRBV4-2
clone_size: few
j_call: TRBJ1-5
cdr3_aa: CASSQGWEGPQPQHF

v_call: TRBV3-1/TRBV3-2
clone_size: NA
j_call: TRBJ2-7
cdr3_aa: CASSQGDGAYEQYF

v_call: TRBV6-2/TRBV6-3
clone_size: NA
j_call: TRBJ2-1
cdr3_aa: CASSGTRGGFHNEQFF

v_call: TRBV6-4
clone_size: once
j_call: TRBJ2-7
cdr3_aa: CASSDSNVVSYEQYF

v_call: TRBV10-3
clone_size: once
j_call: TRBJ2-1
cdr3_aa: CAISDLGLAGNEQFF

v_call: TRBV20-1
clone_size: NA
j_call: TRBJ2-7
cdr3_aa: CSASGLRLAEQYF

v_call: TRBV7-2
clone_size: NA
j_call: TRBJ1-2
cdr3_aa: CASSLNRGDYGYTF

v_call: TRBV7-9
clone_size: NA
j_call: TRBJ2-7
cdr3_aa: CASSSLPGQVSYEQYF

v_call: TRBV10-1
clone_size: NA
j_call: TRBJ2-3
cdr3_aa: CASRVQGAFPCTDTQYF

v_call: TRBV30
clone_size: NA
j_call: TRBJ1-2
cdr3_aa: CAWMGGKGYTF

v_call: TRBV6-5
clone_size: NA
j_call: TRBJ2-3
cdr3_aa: CASNPQGRGADTQYF

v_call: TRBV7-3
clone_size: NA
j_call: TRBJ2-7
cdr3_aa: CASSLGGGSPYEQYF